This T cell receptor (beta chain) appears in the sequencing data of a study of blood T cell repertoires in COVID-19. The germline gives CDR1 SGHRS, CDR2 YFSETQ. This CDR3 comprises 15 residues. The ends were cut back, 0 bases at V and 3 bases at J, with 11 bases in the middle. This table comes from immunoSEQ multiplex PCR, and its TCRdb copy is limited to in-frame clones, with some not included. Here the sample spans about 49,000 clones, around 87% being singletons. The sample holds one count of this clone. This TCR derives from a human donor in a cohort sampled during active COVID-19. V is TRBV5-1 and J is TRBJ2-3; no reliable D call. The specimen sequenced was peripheral blood. The CDR3 DNA follows: TGCGCCAGCAGCTTGGGCCAGGAAAGGACAGATACGCAGTATTTT. It codes for CASSLGQERTDTQYF.